The 26 T cell receptor beta chains below were found in one sample sequenced in a study of beta chain features in type 1 diabetes. Points from the study as a whole: TCRB CDR3s from Type 1 diabetes patients were moderately but significantly shorter in all four CD4+ subsets.

Antigens for these TCRs are unknown. All of the isolated RNA was reverse transcribed, so expressed TCRB transcripts were sequenced. Sequencing was performed with immunoSEQ multiplex PCR; in TCRdb, only in-frame clones are kept and a portion is missing. The sample carries roughly 300,000 clones, around an eighth recorded once. Sequencing used naive CD4+ T cells from blood. The receptor source for this set is a man aged 30-40 years with type 1 diabetes.

The V gene is TRBV5-1, the J gene TRBJ2-1, with a possible D match to TRBD2 (6 bases). Germline V gives CDR1 SGHRS, CDR2 YFSETQ. The germline V and J ends were trimmed by 0 bases and 9 bases, with 16 bases remaining between them. The CDR3 runs 15 residues. The CDR3 loop is CASSLESERVTEQFF. CDR3 nucleotides: TGCGCCAGCAGCTTGGAAAGCGAGCGGGTCACTGAGCAGTTCTTC.

On this clone itself: Other DNA sequences in this sample translate to the same CDR3. The V and J genes are TRBV6-5 and TRBJ2-1; D is possibly TRBD2 (6 bases). CDR1 is MNHEY, CDR2 SVGAGI, per germline. This CDR3 has 15 residues. Trimming pared 7 bases from V and 0 bases from J, leaving 13 bases between. The CDR3 sequence is CASNAGGASYNEQFF. For the CDR3, the DNA is TGTGCCAGCAACGCCGGAGGGGCCTCCTACAATGAGCAGTTCTTC.

This clone was seen a handful of times. The sample holds other DNA sequences that translate to the same CDR3. The genes are TRBV2 and TRBJ1-5; no clear D gene. V was shortened by 3 bases and J by 0 bases, with 3 bases between the two germline ends. The germline CDR1 and CDR2 sequences are SNHLY and FYNNEI. This CDR3 comprises 13 residues. For the CDR3, the DNA is TGTGCCAGCAGTGAGTATAGCAATCAGCCCCAGCATTTT. Its translation is CASSEYSNQPQHF.

This clone has only a few counts. This sequence joins TRBV7-9 and TRBJ2-3; 7 positions match TRBD1. The CDR3 totals 16 residues. CDR1 is SEHNR, CDR2 FQNEAQ, per germline (reference sequence). The V gene end was trimmed by 4 bases and the J gene end by 0 bases; junction bases not matched to a gene: 7. CDR3 sequence: CASSSPEGASTDTQYF. The CDR3 nucleotides read TGTGCCAGCAGCTCCCCAGAGGGGGCTAGCACAGATACGCAGTATTTT.

The rearrangement joins TRBV7-9 to TRBJ2-7, with TRBD1 matching 10 bases. The CDR3 is 14 amino acids. Germline V gene lookup returns CDR1 SEHNR and CDR2 FQNEAQ (reference sequence). Germline trimming cut 5 bases from V and 4 bases from J; bases unmatched to any gene: 5. The CDR3: CASSNRGQGYEQYF. In DNA, the CDR3 is TGTGCCAGCAGCAACCGGGGACAGGGGTACGAGCAGTACTTC.

The chain carries TRBV27 and TRBJ2-7, with 10 bases matching TRBD1. Germline V lookup: CDR1 MNHEY, CDR2 SMNVEV (reference sequence). Trimming cost V 4 bases and J 0 bases; bases outside gene matches: 6. CDR3 length: 16 amino acids. This CDR3 is CASSSVDRGRSYEQYF. The DNA of the CDR3 is TGTGCCAGCAGTTCAGTCGACAGGGGGCGCTCCTACGAGCAGTACTTC.

This clone has only a few counts. The chain combines TRBV27 with TRBJ2-1; no clear D. Germline loops: CDR1 MNHEY, CDR2 SMNVEV (reference sequence). The CDR3 consists of 12 residues. V was shortened by 5 bases and J by 7 bases, with 9 bases between the two germline ends. The CDR3 region has the DNA TGTGCCAGCAGTGGGCCGGTTAATGAGCAGTTCTTC. The encoded protein is CASSGPVNEQFF.

The chain is built from TRBV28 and TRBJ2-7, with 11 bases identical to TRBD1. This CDR3 is 14 amino acids long. V shed 4 bases, J shed 6 bases, and the junction held 5 bases outside the gene matches. The V gene's germline CDR1 is MDHEN and CDR2 SYDVKM. The CDR3 region has the DNA TGTGCCAGCAGTTCCGGGACAGGGGGAAGCGAGCAGTACTTC. It is translated as CASSSGTGGSEQYF.

The chain links TRBV7-2 to TRBJ2-7; 9 positions match TRBD2. Germline trimming cut 5 bases from V and 6 bases from J; bases unmatched to any gene: 11. Per the germline V gene, CDR1 is SGHTA and CDR2 is FQGNSA. The CDR3 runs to 15 residues. CDR3 DNA sequence: TGTGCCAGCAGCCCCCGCCCGGGACTAGCAGGCGAGCAGTACTTC. Translation: CASSPRPGLAGEQYF.

Here the CDR3 DNA reads TGTGCCAGCAGCTTATACTGGAGTTCGGGACAGGGATGGTTCTTC. Amino acid sequence: CASSLYWSSGQGWFF. This chain connects TRBV7-2 to TRBJ2-1; 9 bases are shared with TRBD1. Per the germline V gene, CDR1 is SGHTA and CDR2 is FQGNSA. V gave up 2 bases and J gave up 15 bases; unmatched junction bases: 14. The CDR3 is 15 residues long.

This clone showed up just a few times. One end of the junction fails to match germline, which may point to a read error. The chain combines TRBV6-6 with TRBJ2-6, with unresolved D. The V gene's germline CDR1 is MNHNY and CDR2 SVGAGI (reference sequence). The CDR3 is 16 amino acids. CDR3 in amino acids: CVSYGRRSSGANVLTF. CDR3 in DNA: TGTGTCAGCTATGGCAGGCGAAGCTCTGGGGCCAACGTCCTGACTTTC.

The chain carries TRBV2 and TRBJ2-1, with 12 bases lining up with TRBD2. Germline assignment: CDR1 SNHLY and CDR2 FYNNEI. The CDR3 consists of 16 residues. V lost 2 bases and J lost 7; bases outside the gene matches: 6. The CDR3 spells CASSERLAGGGNEQFF. The CDR3 DNA reads TGTGCCAGCAGTGAACGTCTAGCGGGAGGGGGTAATGAGCAGTTCTTC. Full variable domain (missing parts from reference TRBV2 and TRBJ2-1): EPEVTQTPSHQVTQMGQEVILRCVPISNHLYFYWYRQILGQKVEFLVSFYNNEISEKSEIFDDQFSVERPDGSNFTLKIRSTKLEDSAMYFCASSERLAGGGNEQFFGPGTRLTVL.

The chain employs TRBV19 and TRBJ1-5, with 7 bases fitting TRBD1. V was pared by 6 bases and J by 7 bases, with 15 bases of the junction left unmatched. CDR3 length equals 16 residues. CDR1 LNHDA and CDR2 SQIVND come from the germline V gene (reference sequence). The chain's CDR3 is CASRPPGTVTLQPQHF. The CDR3 nucleotides read TGTGCCAGTAGACCTCCCGGGACAGTGACCTTACAGCCCCAGCATTTT.

The chain carries TRBV6-1 and TRBJ2-5; tentative D call: TRBD1 (5 bases). Germline CDR1 and CDR2: MNHNS and SASEGT. CDR3 size: 15 residues. With 6 bases removed from V and 3 bases from J, the gap between germline ends came to 17 bases. CDR3 bases: TGTGCCAGCAGCCACGACAGAAGACACGAAGAGACCCAGTACTTC. Amino acids: CASSHDRRHEETQYF.

This clone showed up just a few times. This rearrangement joins TRBV7-2 to TRBJ2-7, with TRBD2 identical over 8 bases. Germline trimming cut 10 bases from V and 6 bases from J; bases unmatched to any gene: 8. Germline V gene sequence: CDR1 SGHTA, CDR2 FQGNSA. This CDR3 has 12 residues. The CDR3 region is CATGGAPGEQYF. In DNA form, the CDR3 reads TGTGCCACGGGGGGGGCGCCGGGCGAGCAGTACTTC.

V is TRBV30 and J is TRBJ2-5; D gene uncertain. V lost 0 bases, J lost 5 bases, and 7 bases lay in between. Germline CDR1 and CDR2: GTSNPN and SVGIG (reference sequence). The length of the CDR3 is 12 residues. CDR3 nucleotide sequence: TGTGCCTGGAGTGTACAAACGGAGACCCAGTACTTC. Translating gives CAWSVQTETQYF.

The chain joins TRBV11-3 to TRBJ2-5; tentatively, D is TRBD1 (6 bases). The CDR3 has 15 amino acids. From germline, CDR1 is SGHNT and CDR2 YENEEA. Trimming pared 5 bases from V and 5 bases from J, leaving 18 bases between. CDR3 protein: CASSPGTSHGETQYF. The CDR3 region has the DNA TGTGCCAGCAGCCCAGGGACATCTCACGGGGAGACCCAGTACTTC.

There are a few counts of this clone. The V and J genes are TRBV28 and TRBJ2-7; 11 nucleotides align to TRBD2. CDR3 length: 15 residues. Germline assignment: CDR1 MDHEN and CDR2 SYDVKM. J lost 6 bases, V lost 5 bases, and 9 bases had no gene match. The CDR3 DNA reads as TGTGCCAGCAGTCGACCCACTAGCGGGAGTGGCGAGCAGTACTTC. Amino acid sequence: CASSRPTSGSGEQYF.

The gene calls are TRBV5-8 and TRBJ2-5; D is undetermined. The CDR3 consists of 8 residues. Germline V gene data show CDR1 as SGHTS and CDR2 as YDEGEE. The ends were cut back, 4 bases at V and 13 bases at J, with 5 bases in the middle. CDR3 in DNA: TGTGCCAGCAGCCTATCGTACTTC. Translated, it gives CASSLSYF.

This chain uses TRBV19 with TRBJ1-1; the match to TRBD1 covers 7 bases. V lost 7 bases and J lost 0; bases outside the gene matches: 2. This CDR3 has 13 amino acids. Germline CDR1 LNHDA, CDR2 SQIVND (reference sequence). As DNA, the CDR3 is TGTGCCAGTAACAGGGGCATGAACACTGAAGCTTTCTTT. It is translated as CASNRGMNTEAFF.

The gene calls are TRBV7-2 and TRBJ2-7; the D is unclear. CDR1 is SGHTA and CDR2 is FQGNSA in the germline V gene. The CDR3 has 16 amino acids. V lost 3 bases and J lost 4, with 19 bases in between. The CDR3 DNA reads as TGTGCCAGCAGCTTCAGTAAGGCAGGTAACAAGTACGAGCAGTACTTC. It yields the protein CASSFSKAGNKYEQYF.

J is TRBJ1-2 and V is TRBV5-6; D is possibly TRBD1 (5 bases). Trimming pared 1 base from V and 6 bases from J, leaving 10 bases between. There are 13 residues in the CDR3. The V gene's germline CDR1 is SGHDT and CDR2 YYEEEE. Written as DNA, the CDR3 is TGTGCCAGCAGCTTGCAGGCGGGGCATGGCTACACCTTC. As protein: CASSLQAGHGYTF.

The chain carries TRBV7-8 and TRBJ1-2; 7 bases fit TRBD1. The V segment lost 5 bases and the J segment 4 bases; nucleotides outside the gene matches: 13. CDR3 length: 16 residues. The germline CDR1 and CDR2 sequences are SGHVS and FQNEAQ. CDR3: CASSMPSPDRSYGYTF. CDR3 DNA: TGTGCCAGCAGCATGCCTTCCCCGGACAGGAGCTATGGCTACACCTTC.

This clone was counted only a few times. The chain uses TRBV7-9 and TRBJ1-5; a possible D gene is TRBD1 (6 bases). V lost 4 bases and J 3 bases, leaving 13 bases between the germline ends. The germline gives CDR1 SEHNR, CDR2 FQNEAQ (reference sequence). The CDR3 runs to 15 residues. CDR3 DNA: TGTGCCAGCAGCTCAGGACAGCCAAACAATCAGCCCCAGCATTTT. It codes for CASSSGQPNNQPQHF.

This clone was seen more than once but under ten times. This chain connects TRBV5-1 to TRBJ1-1; D unclear. The CDR3 loop spans 15 amino acids. Between the trimmed V and J ends, which lost 4 bases and 1 base, there was a span of 14 bases. Looked up from germline, CDR1 is SGHRS and CDR2 is YFSETQ. The CDR3 here is CASSGVGETNTEAFF. CDR3 DNA: TGCGCCAGCAGCGGAGTAGGTGAAACGAACACTGAAGCTTTCTTT.

The chain links TRBV18 to TRBJ1-3; D is possibly TRBD1 (6 bases). CDR3 length: 17 residues. The V end lost 3 bases, the J end lost 4 bases, and 19 bases lay between the germline ends. Looked up from germline, CDR1 is KGHSH and CDR2 is LQKENI. The CDR3 protein is CASSPRTVSHQGNTIYF. In DNA form, the CDR3 reads TGTGCCAGCTCACCGAGGACAGTCTCGCATCAGGGAAACACCATATATTTT.